This is a list of T cell receptor beta chains from one sample in a study of neurological immune-mediated disorders. TCRdb itself ran the 5' RACE reads through MiXCR, one entry per CDR3 protein. Seen here are some 66,000 distinct CDR3 sequences, 4.1% observed once, and the top ten hold around 2.7%. The sample consisted of PBMCs. These receptors all stem from a man in his fifties with multiple sclerosis. CDR3s include the opening cysteine and the closing phenylalanine or tryptophan. The D gene is left open where the match is weak. For some rows the clone size is stated as once, few or many, or as a class when expanded; others skip it.

many	TRBV7-6	TRBD1	TRBJ2-6	TGTGCCAGCAGCTTGGACAGGGTCGGGGCCAACGTCCTGACTTTC	CASSLDRVGANVLTF
many	TRBV7-7	TRBD1	TRBJ2-1	TGTGCCAGCAGCTTAGGGACAGGGAGTGAGCAGTTCTTC	CASSLGTGSEQFF
many	TRBV5-1	TRBD2	TRBJ2-5	TGCGCCAGCAGCTTGGAGCTAGCGGGGGGCCAAGAGACCCAGTACTTC	CASSLELAGGQETQYF
many	TRBV7-9	.	TRBJ1-1	TGTGCCAGCAGCCAGGACAGGAACACTGAAGCTTTCTTT	CASSQDRNTEAFF
many	TRBV9	.	TRBJ2-3	TGTGCCAGCAGCGTAGCTTACGATACGCAGTATTTT	CASSVAYDTQYF
many	TRBV29-1	.	TRBJ1-1	TGCAGCGTTGACGGGGCGAACACTGAAGCTTTCTTT	CSVDGANTEAFF
many	TRBV12-3/TRBV12-4	.	TRBJ2-2	TGTGCCAGCAGTTTATCTTCTTACACCGGGGAGCTGTTTTTT	CASSLSSYTGELFF
many	TRBV5-5	.	TRBJ2-3	TGTGCCATACAGTTGGACGGCACAGATACGCAGTATTTT	CAIQLDGTDTQYF
medium-sized	TRBV20-1	TRBD2	TRBJ2-3	TGCAGTGCAGGACTAGCGGGAGATACGCAGTATTTT	CSAGLAGDTQYF
many	TRBV12-3/TRBV12-4	TRBD1	TRBJ2-5	TGTGCCAGCAGCCCGACAGGGGGCGCTGGGGAGACCCAGTACTTC	CASSPTGGAGETQYF
many	TRBV21-1	.	TRBJ1-5	TGTGCCAGCAGCAAAGTTGAAACGGCAGGGGTTAGACAGCCCCAGCATTTT	CASSKVETAGVRQPQHF
many	TRBV9	.	TRBJ2-5	TGTGCCAGCAGCGTATCTCAAGGTTTAGAGACCCAGTACTTC	CASSVSQGLETQYF
.	TRBV6-5	.	TRBJ2-6	TGTGCCAGCAGTTACTCAAGGGGGGCTGGGGCCAAAGTCCTGACTTTC	CASSYSRGAGAKVLTF
many	TRBV20-1	.	TRBJ1-4	TGCAGTGCTAAGAGGTTCGGGGGCGGGGATGAAAAACTGTTTTTT	CSAKRFGGGDEKLFF
few	TRBV5-1	TRBD1	TRBJ2-2	TGCGCCAGCAGCTTCGGGACAGTTAACACCGGGGAGCTGTTTTTT	CASSFGTVNTGELFF
many	TRBV4-1	.	TRBJ1-3	TGCGCCAGCAGCCAAGAGTGGAGTTCCGGAAACACCATATATTTT	CASSQEWSSGNTIYF
many	TRBV6-5	TRBD1	TRBJ1-2	TGTGCCAGCAGTATCGGACAGGGGGCCGTCTATGGCTACACCTTC	CASSIGQGAVYGYTF
many	TRBV15	.	TRBJ2-7	TGTGCCACCAGCAGAGGTGTCTCCTACGAGCAGTACTTC	CATSRGVSYEQYF
many	TRBV4-1	.	TRBJ1-3	TGCGCCAGCAGTTTAGGGGGAAGCTCTGGAAACACCATATATTTT	CASSLGGSSGNTIYF
.	TRBV13	TRBD2	TRBJ2-5	TGTGCCAGCAGCGAGAGGGGAGGGCAAGAGACCCAGTACTTC	CASSERGGQETQYF
.	TRBV5-1	.	TRBJ2-1	TGCGCCAGCAGCTGGGGGGCCCTGAGCTCCTACAATGAGCAGTTCTTC	CASSWGALSSYNEQFF
many	TRBV6-6	TRBD1	TRBJ2-3	TGTGCCAGCAGTTCCAACCACAGGGGGTATAGCACAGATACGCAGTATTTT	CASSSNHRGYSTDTQYF
many	TRBV20-1	.	TRBJ1-6	TGCAGTGCAACACCCGGGACCCTGGGGCCCCTCCACTTT	CSATPGTLGPLHF
many	TRBV15	.	TRBJ2-3	TGTGCCACCAGCACCGACCGTAGCACAGATACGCAGTATTTT	CATSTDRSTDTQYF
.	TRBV7-2	.	TRBJ1-4	TGTGCCAGCAGCTTTACGGCCATTCCAAGTGAAAAACTGTTTTTT	CASSFTAIPSEKLFF
few	TRBV5-5	TRBD1	TRBJ2-7	TGTGCCAGCAGCCCCCGGACAGGGGCAGGGCACGAGCAGTACTTC	CASSPRTGAGHEQYF
many	TRBV20-1	.	TRBJ2-3	TGCAGTGCTAGCGGGGTGACTAGCACAGATACGCAGTATTTT	CSASGVTSTDTQYF
many	TRBV12-3/TRBV12-4	TRBD1	TRBJ2-2	TGTGCCAGCAGTTTAGATCGGACAGGGGTGACCGGGGAGCTGTTTTTT	CASSLDRTGVTGELFF
many	TRBV12-3/TRBV12-4	TRBD1	TRBJ2-5	TGTGCCAGCACCACAAGACAGGGGCTGGGAGAGACCCAGTACTTC	CASTTRQGLGETQYF
many	TRBV20-1	.	TRBJ1-6	TGCAGTGCTAGGTCGCCCGCGCTTAATTCACCCCTCCACTTT	CSARSPALNSPLHF
many	TRBV5-6	.	TRBJ2-3	TGTGCCAGCAGGGAATGGGGGGGCCCCACAGATACGCAGTATTTT	CASREWGGPTDTQYF
many	TRBV20-1	TRBD1	TRBJ1-2	TGCAGTGCTTTCTCGAGGGACAGCTCTAACTATGGCTACACCTTC	CSAFSRDSSNYGYTF
many	TRBV7-9	.	TRBJ2-3	TGTGCCAGCAGCCACAGGGTACGCAGCACAGATACGCAGTATTTT	CASSHRVRSTDTQYF
many	TRBV12-3/TRBV12-4	TRBD2	TRBJ2-1	TGTGCCAGCAGTTCCTCCGGACTAGCGGGGGGCAATGAGCAGTTCTTC	CASSSSGLAGGNEQFF
many	TRBV20-1	TRBD2	TRBJ2-5	TGCAGTGCTAGTTTGCCGGGGGGGCTCAAGGCCCAGTACTTC	CSASLPGGLKAQYF
many	TRBV7-2	TRBD1	TRBJ1-2	TGTGCCAGCAGCCCCCGACAGGGACTGAGCTATGGCTACACCTTC	CASSPRQGLSYGYTF
.	TRBV29-1	TRBD2	TRBJ2-5	TGCAGCTTAACTAGCGGCCAAGAGACCCAGTACTTC	CSLTSGQETQYF
many	TRBV5-6	TRBD2	TRBJ2-3	TGTGCCAGCAGCTTCGGGGGGTACGGCACAGATACGCAGTATTTT	CASSFGGYGTDTQYF
many	TRBV6-5	TRBD1	TRBJ1-4	TGTGCCAGCAGTTACCGAGACAGGGGGCTTGTTAATGAAAAACTGTTTTTT	CASSYRDRGLVNEKLFF
many	TRBV18	TRBD1	TRBJ2-4	TGTGCCAGCTCTTCCGGGACAGGGTTAGCCAAAAACATTCAGTACTTC	CASSSGTGLAKNIQYF
many	TRBV6-5	.	TRBJ1-2	TGTGCCAGCAGTTACTCGGCCGGTAGGAGTGGCTACACCTTC	CASSYSAGRSGYTF
many	TRBV7-2	.	TRBJ2-3	TGTGCCAGCAGCAAGGACTACACAGATACGCAGTATTTT	CASSKDYTDTQYF
many	TRBV2	.	TRBJ1-2	TGTGCCAGCAGCAGTGCAGGGGACGGCTACACCTTC	CASSSAGDGYTF
many	TRBV5-1	.	TRBJ2-3	TGCGCCAGCAGCCCAGATAGGAGGGGGATACCAGATACGCAGTATTTT	CASSPDRRGIPDTQYF
.	TRBV20-1	.	TRBJ1-6	TGCAGTGCTATCGGGGCCACTGAGTCACCCCTCCACTTT	CSAIGATESPLHF
many	TRBV7-9	TRBD1	TRBJ1-6	TGTGCCAGCAGCTTAGGGGCAGGGGGTACCTATAATTCACCCCTCCACTTT	CASSLGAGGTYNSPLHF
many	TRBV15	.	TRBJ2-5	TGTGCCACCAGCGTTGGGACAATCCAAGAGACCCAGTACTTC	CATSVGTIQETQYF
many	TRBV11-2	TRBD2	TRBJ2-4	TGTGCCAGCAGCTTAGACCTAAGTAGCGGGGCCCGAAACATTCAGTACTTC	CASSLDLSSGARNIQYF
many	TRBV24-1	TRBD1	TRBJ2-2	TGTGCCACCAGTGATCGACAGGGGGCCGACACCGGGGAGCTGTTTTTT	CATSDRQGADTGELFF
.	TRBV12-3/TRBV12-4	.	TRBJ1-5	TGTGCCAGCAGCCCCAGTATGAGGGATGAGTGGAATTTT	CASSPSMRDEWNF
many	TRBV6-4	.	TRBJ2-2	TGTGCCAGCAAAAAGCCAAACACCGGGGAGCTGTTTTTT	CASKKPNTGELFF
many	TRBV12-3/TRBV12-4	.	TRBJ1-1	TGTGCCAGCAGTTTACTTATTGGGAACACTGAAGCTTTCTTT	CASSLLIGNTEAFF
many	TRBV15	.	TRBJ1-1	TGTGCCACCAGCAGAGATGCAGTGAACACTGAAGCTTTCTTT	CATSRDAVNTEAFF
many	TRBV9	TRBD1	TRBJ2-6	TGTGCCAGCAGCGTAGCTAACAGGGGATTCTCTGGGGCCAACGTCCTGACTTTC	CASSVANRGFSGANVLTF
many	TRBV20-1	TRBD1	TRBJ1-2	TGCAGTGCTTTTGCCCGGGACAGGGATGGCTATGGCTACACCTTC	CSAFARDRDGYGYTF
many	TRBV9	.	TRBJ1-2	TGTGCCAGCAGCCCCCCAGGCTATGGCTACACCTTC	CASSPPGYGYTF
many	TRBV6-6	TRBD1	TRBJ2-5	TGTGCCAGCAGTTACGGACAGGGGATTCGGGAGACCCAGTACTTC	CASSYGQGIRETQYF
many	TRBV7-2	.	TRBJ2-4	TGTGCCAGCAGCTTACAACAGGCGGTAGCCAAAAACATTCAGTACTTC	CASSLQQAVAKNIQYF
few	TRBV5-1	.	TRBJ1-6	TGCGCCAGCAGCTTGCCCGAGTCACCCCTCAACTTT	CASSLPESPLNF
many	TRBV20-1	TRBD1	TRBJ2-1	TGCAGTGCTAGAGAAGGACAGGGCAATAATGAGCAGTTCTTC	CSAREGQGNNEQFF